Below are 7 T cell receptor beta chains sequenced from a single sample in a study of cytomegalovirus exposure and HLA in healthy donors. Primers: 60 Vbeta forward and 13 Jbeta reverse. The assay was immunoSEQ multiplex PCR, and TCRdb's table has in-frame clones only and misses some. The sample carries around 120,000 clones, less than 80% recorded once. Sequenced: PBMCs. The source is a middle-aged woman in good health and CMV-seropositive.

This clone was observed a single time. V gene TRBV7-9 combines with J gene TRBJ2-6; no clear D. Germline values: CDR1 SEHNR, CDR2 FQNEAQ (reference sequence). Between the trimmed V and J ends, which lost 0 bases and 15 bases, there was a span of 6 bases. The CDR3 length is 11 residues. The CDR3 is CASSLAWALTF. CDR3 sequence (DNA): TGTGCCAGCAGCTTAGCGTGGGCCCTGACTTTC.

DNA for the CDR3: TGTGCCAGCAGCCAATTATCCGGGAACAATGAGCAGTTCTTC. Its protein product is CASSQLSGNNEQFF. This chain connects TRBV4-2 to TRBJ2-1; possible D gene TRBD2, 5 bases. The CDR3 covers 14 residues. Germline CDR1 reads LGHNA; CDR2 reads YNFKEQ. V shed 2 bases and J shed 5 bases, with 10 bases lying between them.

V usage is TRBV18 and J usage is TRBJ1-1; D may be TRBD1 (5 bases). The V end lost 1 base, the J end lost 0 bases, and 12 bases lay between the germline ends. From germline, CDR1 is KGHSH and CDR2 LQKENI. The CDR3 length is 16 residues. The CDR3 DNA follows: TGTGCCAGCTCACCACTGGCAGGGCCAATGAACACTGAAGCTTTCTTT. This gives the protein CASSPLAGPMNTEAFF.

This sequence joins TRBV4-1 and TRBJ2-5, with 13 bases aligning to TRBD2. The J call may be faulty, since TRBJ2-7 better matches the DNA end. Per the germline V gene, CDR1 is MGHRA and CDR2 is YSYEKL. The CDR3 has 16 residues. The DNA for the CDR3 is TGCGCCAGCAGCCAAGGAGGACTAGCGGGAGTCGGCGAGCAGTACTTC. It is translated as CASSQGGLAGVGEQYF.

This clone occurred once. V gene TRBV11-3 combines with J gene TRBJ2-7, with a weak D call TRBD2 (7 bases). Trimming cost V 2 bases and J 3 bases, with 14 bases left between them. The CDR3 covers 15 residues. CDR1 and CDR2 from the germline V gene are SGHNT and YENEEA. The CDR3 region has the DNA TGTGCCAGCAGCTTAAGCGCGGGGGCGGTCTACGAGCAGTACTTC. It encodes CASSLSAGAVYEQYF.

This clone was seen once. This chain connects TRBV10-3 to TRBJ1-3; the D is unclear. The CDR3 length is 15 residues. Per germline, CDR1 ENHRY and CDR2 SYGVKD. The V gene lost 0 bases and the J gene lost 0 bases, with 6 bases spanning the gap. CDR3 bases: TGTGCCATCAGTGAGTCCCTCAGCTCTGGAAACACCATATATTTT. Its translation: CAISESLSSGNTIYF.

This chain uses TRBV27 with TRBJ2-1; 11 bases match TRBD2. This CDR3 has 16 amino acids. The germline gives CDR1 MNHEY, CDR2 SMNVEV (reference sequence). V shed 3 bases, J shed 7 bases, and the junction held 8 bases outside the gene matches. CDR3 DNA: TGTGCCAGCAGTTTGCCCGTTAGCGGGAGGGGAAATGAGCAGTTCTTC. Its protein product is CASSLPVSGRGNEQFF.